This TCR beta chain is from a study of T cells after yellow fever vaccination. Study-level results: Abundant clonotypes (contaminants from the bulk population) could be present in FACS-sorted repertoires. A faster peak, day 5 versus 15, was reached by the weaker secondary response.

The CDR3 runs 14 residues. Trimming cost V 6 bases and J 3 bases, with 14 bases left between them. Universal primer sites and UMIs were introduced during 5'RACE template-switching synthesis of TCR cDNA. TCRdb re-called the 5' RACE reads with MiXCR, one entry per CDR3 protein. The data hold 510,000 or so distinct CDR3 sequences, with about a fifth observed a single time. The table lists this clonotype with a few counts. What it binds is unknown. This specimen consisted of PBMCs, obtained 15 days after the yellow fever booster vaccination. This rearrangement joins TRBV12-3 or TRBV12-4 to TRBJ1-1; maybe TRBD1 (6 bases). The source is a man aged 30 to 39 who received the YFV17D yellow fever vaccine. This chain's CDR3 is CASRRQETDTEAFF. CDR3 coding DNA: TGTGCCAGCAGAAGACAGGAGACCGACACTGAAGCTTTCTTT.